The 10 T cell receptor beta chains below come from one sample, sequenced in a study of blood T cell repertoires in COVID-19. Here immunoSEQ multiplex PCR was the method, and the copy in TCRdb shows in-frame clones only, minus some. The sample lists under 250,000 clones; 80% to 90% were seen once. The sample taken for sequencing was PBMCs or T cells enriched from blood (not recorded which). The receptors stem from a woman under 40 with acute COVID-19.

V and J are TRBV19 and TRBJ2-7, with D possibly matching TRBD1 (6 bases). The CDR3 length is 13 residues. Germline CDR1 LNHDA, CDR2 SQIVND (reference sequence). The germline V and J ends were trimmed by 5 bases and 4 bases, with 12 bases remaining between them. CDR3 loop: CASSSGTWYEQYF. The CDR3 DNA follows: TGTGCCAGTAGTTCCGGGACATGGTACGAGCAGTACTTC. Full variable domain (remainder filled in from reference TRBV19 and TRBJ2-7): DGGITQSPKYLFRKEGQNVTLSCEQNLNHDAMYWYRQDPGQGLRLIYYSQIVNDFQKGDIAEGYSVSREKKESFPLTVTSAQKNPTAFYLCASSSGTWYEQYFGPGTRLTVT.

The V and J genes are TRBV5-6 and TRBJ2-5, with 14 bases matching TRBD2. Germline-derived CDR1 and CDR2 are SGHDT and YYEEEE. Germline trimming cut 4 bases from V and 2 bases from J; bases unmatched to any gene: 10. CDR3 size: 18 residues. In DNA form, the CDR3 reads TGTGCCAGCAGCCCAACCGGACGACTAGCGGGGGGGCAAGAGACCCAGTACTTC. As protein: CASSPTGRLAGGQETQYF.

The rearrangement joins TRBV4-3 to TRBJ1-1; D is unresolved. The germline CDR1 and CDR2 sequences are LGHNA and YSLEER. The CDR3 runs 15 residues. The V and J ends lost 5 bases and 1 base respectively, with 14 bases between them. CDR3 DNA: TGCGCCAGCAGCGAGGATAGGAGCTCGAACACTGAAGCTTTCTTT. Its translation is CASSEDRSSNTEAFF.

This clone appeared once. CDR3 amino acids: CASSLDGQGGNRYTF. CDR3 DNA: TGTGCCAGCAGCTTAGATGGACAGGGGGGGAACCGGTACACCTTC. The chain carries TRBV7-8 and TRBJ1-2, with TRBD1 identical over 10 bases. The germline CDR1 and CDR2 sequences are SGHVS and FQNEAQ. The V segment lost 1 base and the J segment 11 bases; nucleotides outside the gene matches: 10. The CDR3 is made up of 15 amino acids.

The CDR3 protein is CASSDNRGGQPQHF. The DNA for the CDR3 is TGCGCCAGCAGTGATAACAGGGGCGGTCAGCCCCAGCATTTT. This chain joins TRBV10-2 and TRBJ1-5, with 7 nucleotides matching TRBD1. Trimming at V came to 3 bases and at J to 6 bases, leaving 5 bases not matched to a gene. The CDR3 loop spans 14 amino acids. CDR1 WSHSY and CDR2 SAAADI come from the germline V gene.

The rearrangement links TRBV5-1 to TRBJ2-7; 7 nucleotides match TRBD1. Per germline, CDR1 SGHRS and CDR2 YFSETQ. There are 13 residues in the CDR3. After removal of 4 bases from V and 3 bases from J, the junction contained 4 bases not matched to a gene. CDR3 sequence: CASSETGNYEQYF. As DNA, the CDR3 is TGCGCCAGCAGCGAGACAGGGAACTACGAGCAGTACTTC.

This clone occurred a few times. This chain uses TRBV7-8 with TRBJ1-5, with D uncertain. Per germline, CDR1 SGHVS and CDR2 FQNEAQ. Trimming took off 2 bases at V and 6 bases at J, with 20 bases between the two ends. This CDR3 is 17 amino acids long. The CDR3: CASSLYGGWGGPQPQHF. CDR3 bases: TGTGCCAGCAGCTTATATGGCGGCTGGGGAGGTCCTCAGCCCCAGCATTTT.

DNA for the CDR3: TGCGCCAGCAGCCCAGGGACTTACCAAGAGACCCAGTACTTC. Amino acid sequence: CASSPGTYQETQYF. The chain couples TRBV4-1 to TRBJ2-5; the D gene is possibly TRBD2 (6 bases). The germline V gene has CDR1 MGHRA and CDR2 YSYEKL. Trimming took off 4 bases at V and 0 bases at J, with 9 bases between the two ends. There are 14 residues in the CDR3.

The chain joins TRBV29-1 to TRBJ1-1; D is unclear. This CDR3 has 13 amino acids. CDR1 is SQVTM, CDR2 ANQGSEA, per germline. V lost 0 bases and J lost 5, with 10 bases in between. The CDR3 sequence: CSVEDRLGTEAFF. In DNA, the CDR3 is TGCAGCGTTGAAGACAGACTGGGTACTGAAGCTTTCTTT.

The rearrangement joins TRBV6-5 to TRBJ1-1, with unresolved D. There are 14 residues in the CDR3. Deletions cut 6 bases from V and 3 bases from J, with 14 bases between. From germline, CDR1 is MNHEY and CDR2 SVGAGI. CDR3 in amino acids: CASSFADTYTEAFF. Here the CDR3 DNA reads TGTGCCAGCAGCTTTGCCGACACCTACACTGAAGCTTTCTTT.